A single sample is the source of the 26 T cell receptor beta chains below, sequenced in a study of T cell responses to AZD1222 COVID-19 vaccine. Data came from immunoSEQ multiplex PCR; TCRdb stores just in-frame clones and leaves some out. The sample has approximately 220,000 clones; roughly 91% are singletons. The specimen comprised peripheral blood, sampled on day 0 of MenACWY control vaccination. Every receptor here comes from an adult in good health.

A word on this clone: One junction end disagrees with the germline gene, perhaps due to a read error. The CDR3 here is CASSKGTGRMDF. CDR3 DNA sequence: TGTGCCAGCAGCAAAGGGACAGGGAGGATGGATTTT. This chain uses TRBV12-3 or TRBV12-4 with TRBJ1-5; 9 bases align to TRBD1. The CDR3 covers 12 residues.

This chain joins TRBV6-2 or TRBV6-3 and TRBJ2-6; D is perhaps TRBD1 (5 bases). The V gene's germline CDR1 is MNHEY and CDR2 SVGEGT. There are 15 residues in the CDR3. The V gene lost 2 bases and the J gene lost 4 bases, with 9 bases spanning the gap. The CDR3: CASSYEGVGANVLTF. The CDR3 DNA reads as TGTGCCAGCAGTTACGAAGGGGTAGGGGCCAACGTCCTGACTTTC.

This sequence joins TRBV12-3 or TRBV12-4 and TRBJ1-2, with D unclear. The CDR3 totals 12 residues. The V end was cut by 7 bases, the J end by 5 bases, with 11 bases between. The CDR3 is CASTPSLYGYTF. CDR3 nucleotide sequence: TGTGCCAGCACCCCCAGTTTATATGGCTACACCTTC.

A single count supports this clone. V and J are TRBV6-2 or TRBV6-3 and TRBJ2-5; 7 bases match TRBD2. The CDR3 extends over 14 amino acids. Per germline, CDR1 MNHEY and CDR2 SVGEGT. With 6 bases clipped from V and 4 bases from J, the junction kept 8 bases outside the gene matches. The CDR3 reads CASSGLVFSETQYF. The CDR3 region has the DNA TGTGCCAGCAGCGGACTAGTTTTTTCAGAGACCCAGTACTTC.

The chain carries TRBV19 and TRBJ1-5; D gene ambiguous. CDR1 is LNHDA and CDR2 is SQIVND in the germline V gene (reference sequence). The CDR3 extends over 16 amino acids. Trimming left V 4 bases short and J 4 bases short, with 17 bases between. CDR3 nucleotides: TGTGCCAGTAGTACGTCGCCCGGGAGCCTGAATCAGCCCCAGCATTTT. It codes for CASSTSPGSLNQPQHF.

This clone was seen just once. The V and J genes are TRBV4-1 and TRBJ2-3; 8 bases are a match to TRBD2. This CDR3 spans 15 amino acids. CDR1 and CDR2 (germline): MGHRA, YSYEKL. Trimming removed 0 bases from V and 6 bases from J; junction bases left unmatched: 5. The CDR3 reads CASSQDMRLADTQYF. CDR3 nucleotides: TGCGCCAGCAGCCAAGATATGAGACTAGCGGATACGCAGTATTTT.

V and J are TRBV12-5 and TRBJ2-1; D not resolved. Germline lookup yields CDR1 LGHNT and CDR2 FRNRAP. Trimming left V 7 bases short and J 3 bases short, with 13 bases between. This CDR3 has 14 residues. Here the CDR3 reads CASELSTHYNEQFF. The CDR3 bases are TGTGCTAGTGAACTCTCGACACACTACAATGAGCAGTTCTTC.

V gene TRBV12-3 or TRBV12-4 combines with J gene TRBJ1-1; D gene uncertain. Trimming cost V 3 bases and J 4 bases, with 9 bases left between them. The CDR3 has 13 residues. Here the CDR3 DNA reads TGTGCCAGCAGTTTGTATGAGGGCACTGAAGCTTTCTTT. Its protein is CASSLYEGTEAFF.

This clone was found once. This sequence joins TRBV2 and TRBJ1-4; D uncertain. Trimming pared 7 bases from V and 5 bases from J, leaving 11 bases between. Germline assignment: CDR1 SNHLY and CDR2 FYNNEI. CDR3 length equals 13 residues. The CDR3: CASTREGNEKLFF. The CDR3 DNA reads TGTGCCAGCACAAGGGAAGGAAATGAAAAACTGTTTTTT.

The rearrangement joins TRBV7-9 to TRBJ2-6; the D is unclear. The CDR3 runs 17 residues. Germline CDR1 is SEHNR and CDR2 is FQNEAQ (reference sequence). Trimming took off 4 bases at V and 0 bases at J, with 13 bases between the two ends. Here the CDR3 reads CASSSDPGASGANVLTF. The CDR3 region has the DNA TGTGCCAGCAGCTCTGACCCTGGAGCCTCTGGGGCCAACGTCCTGACTTTC.

The chain couples TRBV5-1 to TRBJ1-1; maybe TRBD1 (6 bases). V lost 7 bases to trimming and J lost 2 bases, with 15 bases between them. Germline CDR1 is SGHRS and CDR2 is YFSETQ. The CDR3 length is 14 residues. CDR3 amino acids: CASQRVRGNTEAFF. The CDR3, as DNA: TGCGCCAGCCAGAGGGTCAGGGGAAACACTGAAGCTTTCTTT.

This chain uses TRBV5-1 with TRBJ2-7; 7 nucleotides line up with TRBD2. Germline CDR1 SGHRS, CDR2 YFSETQ. With 0 bases clipped from V and 6 bases from J, the junction kept 9 bases outside the gene matches. The CDR3 has 15 residues. The CDR3 bases are TGCGCCAGCAGCTTGGGCCGCGGGGGAAATGGCGAGCAGTACTTC. It translates to CASSLGRGGNGEQYF.

The chain combines TRBV2 with TRBJ1-2; the D gene is possibly TRBD1 (5 bases). Trimming took off 0 bases at V and 8 bases at J, with 13 bases between the two ends. Germline CDR1 is SNHLY and CDR2 is FYNNEI. The CDR3 runs 14 residues. CDR3: CASSEAQGLGGYTF. As DNA, the CDR3 is TGTGCCAGCAGTGAAGCGCAGGGACTGGGGGGCTACACCTTC.

The chain combines TRBV30 with TRBJ2-7; tentatively, D is TRBD1 or TRBD2 (5 bases each). The CDR3 loop spans 13 amino acids. Trimming removed 0 bases at V and 4 bases at J, with 10 bases between. Looked up from germline, CDR1 is GTSNPN and CDR2 is SVGIG (reference sequence). In nucleotides, the CDR3 is TGTGCCTGGAGTGTGGGACCCCTATACGAGCAGTACTTC. This gives the protein CAWSVGPLYEQYF.

The chain uses TRBV30 and TRBJ2-3; 8 nucleotides align to TRBD2. The J segment lost 0 bases and the V segment lost 2 bases, leaving 4 bases of the junction unmatched. This CDR3 is 15 amino acids long. From germline, CDR1 is GTSNPN and CDR2 SVGIG (reference sequence). This chain's CDR3 is CAWSIAGLSTDTQYF. The CDR3 DNA reads TGTGCCTGGAGTATAGCGGGGCTTAGCACAGATACGCAGTATTTT.

The chain recombines TRBV5-1 with TRBJ2-1; either TRBD1 or TRBD2 may supply D (5 bases each). This CDR3 has 14 residues. Per the germline V gene, CDR1 is SGHRS and CDR2 is YFSETQ. V was shortened by 0 bases and J by 9 bases, with 13 bases between the two germline ends. CDR3 protein: CASSLVARDGEQFF. CDR3 in DNA: TGCGCCAGCAGCTTGGTCGCCAGGGACGGTGAGCAGTTCTTC.

V is TRBV13 and J is TRBJ2-3; 11 nucleotides agree with TRBD2. V dropped 5 bases and J dropped 5; count of bases not matched to a gene: 12. This CDR3 region has 17 residues. CDR1 is PRHDT, CDR2 FYEKMQ, per germline (reference sequence). The CDR3 region is CASSPGGSGGAQDTQYF. The CDR3 DNA is TGTGCCAGCAGCCCAGGCGGTAGCGGGGGGGCACAAGATACGCAGTATTTT.

The rearrangement uses TRBV20-1 and TRBJ1-2, with 8 bases aligning to TRBD1. The germline V gene encodes CDR1 DFQATT and CDR2 SNEGSKA (reference sequence). This CDR3 region has 14 residues. V shed 3 bases and J 6 bases; nucleotides not matched to a gene: 9. CDR3 DNA sequence: TGCAGTGCTAGTCTAAGGCAGGGGGCAGATGGCTACACCTTC. Translation gives CSASLRQGADGYTF.

CDR3 region: CASSLQTGVGEKLFF. As DNA, the CDR3 is TGTGCCAGCAGCCTCCAGACAGGGGTCGGCGAAAAACTGTTTTTT. This chain links TRBV6-5 with TRBJ1-4; 8 positions agree with TRBD1. There are 15 residues in the CDR3. Germline trimming cut 6 bases from V and 8 bases from J; bases unmatched to any gene: 11. CDR1 and CDR2 (germline): MNHEY, SVGAGI.

The CDR3 sequence: CAWRERTGGWEKLFF. The CDR3 bases are TGTGCCTGGAGAGAGAGGACAGGGGGCTGGGAAAAACTGTTTTTT. The chain links TRBV30 to TRBJ1-4; 11 bases are a match to TRBD1. The V and J ends lost 3 bases and 8 bases, in that order; junction bases with no gene match: 8. Per the germline V gene, CDR1 is GTSNPN and CDR2 is SVGIG (reference sequence). The CDR3 spans 15 residues.

The genes are TRBV7-2 and TRBJ1-5; unclear D gene. The CDR3 consists of 14 residues. The V end was cut by 4 bases, the J end by 10 bases, with 17 bases between. CDR1 SGHTA and CDR2 FQGNSA come from the germline V gene. CDR3 region: CASSSNPGPVPQHF. CDR3 bases: TGTGCCAGCAGCTCTAACCCGGGCCCCGTTCCCCAGCATTTT.

The chain is built from TRBV7-2 and TRBJ1-3; 8 bases are shared with TRBD1. The length of the CDR3 is 16 residues. After removal of 5 bases from V and 4 bases from J, the junction contained 10 bases not matched to a gene. From germline, CDR1 is SGHTA and CDR2 FQGNSA. The CDR3 nucleotides are TGTGCCAGCAGCCCTCCAAACCGGGACAGGGGAAACACCATATATTTT. It yields the protein CASSPPNRDRGNTIYF.

The chain's CDR3 is CASSLGQGKNIQYF. CDR3 coding DNA: TGTGCCAGCAGCTTAGGGCAGGGCAAAAACATTCAGTACTTC. V usage is TRBV7-2 and J usage is TRBJ2-4; TRBD1 might be the D (5 bases). CDR3 size: 14 residues. The V and J ends lost 1 base and 3 bases respectively, with 7 bases between them. The germline V gene has CDR1 SGHTA and CDR2 FQGNSA.

The V and J genes are TRBV14 and TRBJ1-1; tentative D call: TRBD1 (5 bases). CDR1 is SGHDN, CDR2 FVKESK, per germline. The germline V and J ends were trimmed by 0 bases and 7 bases, with 12 bases remaining between them. The CDR3 covers 14 residues. The CDR3 region is CASSQEGTHFEAFF. The CDR3 region has the DNA TGTGCCAGCAGCCAAGAAGGGACGCATTTTGAAGCTTTCTTT.

V usage is TRBV28 and J usage is TRBJ2-7; TRBD1 matches 10 bases. Per the germline V gene, CDR1 is MDHEN and CDR2 is SYDVKM. The CDR3 contains 14 residues. Trimming took 6 bases from V and 9 from J; bases not matched to a gene: 11. The chain's CDR3 is CASRETGQGEWQYF. The CDR3 bases are TGTGCCAGCAGGGAGACCGGACAGGGGGAGTGGCAGTACTTC.

The rearrangement links TRBV5-5 to TRBJ1-3; tentatively, D is TRBD1 (6 bases). V lost 0 bases and J lost 4, with 14 bases in between. This CDR3 is 16 amino acids long. Germline assignment: CDR1 SGHKS and CDR2 YYEKEE (reference sequence). CDR3 region: CASSLEGTTSGNTIYF. The CDR3 DNA follows: TGTGCCAGCAGCTTGGAGGGGACAACATCGGGAAACACCATATATTTT.